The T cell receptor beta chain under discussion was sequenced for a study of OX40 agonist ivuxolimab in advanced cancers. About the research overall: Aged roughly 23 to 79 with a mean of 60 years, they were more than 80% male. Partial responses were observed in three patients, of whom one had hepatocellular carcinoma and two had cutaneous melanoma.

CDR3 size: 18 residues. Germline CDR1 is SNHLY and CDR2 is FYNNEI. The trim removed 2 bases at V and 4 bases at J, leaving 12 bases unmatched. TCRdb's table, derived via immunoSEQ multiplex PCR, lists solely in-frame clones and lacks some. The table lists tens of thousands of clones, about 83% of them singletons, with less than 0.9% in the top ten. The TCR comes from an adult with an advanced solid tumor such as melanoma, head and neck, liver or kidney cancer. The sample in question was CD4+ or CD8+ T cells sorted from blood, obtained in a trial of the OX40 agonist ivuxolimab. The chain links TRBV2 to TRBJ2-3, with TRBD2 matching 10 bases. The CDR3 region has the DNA TGTGCCAGCAGTGAAACTATCGGGGTAGCGGGGGGCCCAGATACGCAGTATTTT. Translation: CASSETIGVAGGPDTQYF.